Listed below are T cell receptor beta chains from one sample, sequenced in a study of blood T cell repertoires in COVID-19. Profiling relied on immunoSEQ multiplex PCR, and the TCRdb table lists in-frame clones only, not all of them. The table lists about 160,000 clones, about 85% of them singletons. Sequencing was done on a sample of peripheral blood. These receptors all come from a man older than 75 with COVID-19, enrolled during active disease. The CDR3 runs from the conserved cysteine through the conserved F or W.

>TRBV9
CASSVQDRATGNTIYF
>TRBV3-1/TRBV3-2
CASSQTGHSGNTIYF
>TRBV19
CASNPTYFSGNTIYF
>TRBV7-3
CASSPGTGRTEAFF
>TRBV19
CASRQSTGLPLDYGYTF
>TRBV27
CASSFEGPYNSPLHF
>TRBV10-3
CAISDRVRAGGLGEQYF
>TRBV5-6
CASSSYVGWGGSPLHF
>TRBV28
CASTSLGGWGYTF
>TRBV29-1
CSVEEGRGRGYTF
>TRBV20-1
CSASRNEQFF
>TRBV6-5
CASSYSDRGGNTIYF
>TRBV6-5
CASKREYSYEQYF
>TRBV18
CASSPPAGAASPLHF
>TRBV2
CASSLQGRQPQHF
>TRBV11-2
CASSLVTQGEGEKDTQYF
>TRBV12-3/TRBV12-4
CASSSTGNEKLFF
>TRBV2
CASSARGQSTQEQYF
>TRBV4-2
CASSQVGGQAIYGYTF
>TRBV11-2
CASSPGESSYNSPLHF
>TRBV18
CASSPLKQAGQETQYF
>TRBV5-4
CASSLPGGYGYTF
>TRBV11-3
CASSPRQNPTDTQYF
>TRBV6-2/TRBV6-3
CASSPGDRTNNSPLHF
>TRBV7-2
CASSFGRGTGGYTF
>TRBV7-2
CASSLSGTNYGYTF
>TRBV20-1
CSASVDSGIIPDTQYF
>TRBV29-1
CSVLRWGQGIGAQYF
>TRBV29-1
CGTSGGYNEQFF
>TRBV2
CASSLSGGPEETQYF
>TRBV3-1/TRBV3-2
CASSLRIQRSYNEQFF
>TRBV7-9
CASRGAGGDGYTF
>TRBV7-6
CASSPESDRGTLHF
>TRBV19
CASSMGQGYGELFF
>TRBV7-9
CASSSRGGAEDTQYF
>TRBV24-1
CATSDTTGGTNQPQHF
>TRBV4-3
CASSQTYLSPYEQYF
>TRBV10-2
CASSDWGQGAENEQFF
>TRBV6-5
CASRGDRPNYGYTF
>TRBV5-1
CASSFRQADGYTF